This T cell receptor beta chain came from a study of blood T cell repertoires in COVID-19. Whole-study context: In each case, the material was cDNA or gDNA derived from T cells, B-cell-depleted T cells, or PBMCs.

This clone was detected only once. V lost 1 base, J lost 3 bases, and 13 bases lay in between. CDR1 and CDR2 (germline): MNHNS, SASEGT. This CDR3 spans 15 amino acids. As handled by the study authors: Amplification of reference gene primers provided the estimated nucleated cell counts. The method was immunoSEQ multiplex PCR; TCRdb's version includes in-frame clones alone and lacks a portion of them. The D gene and trimming were derived from the DNA, and the V and J assignments and clone size from that table. The sample yields about 140,000 clones, around 86% seen once. The sequenced sample was peripheral blood. The sequence was obtained from a human donor in a cohort sampled during active COVID-19. The chain employs TRBV6-1 and TRBJ2-7, with D maybe TRBD1 (5 bases). The CDR3 here is CASSEGTHPNYEQYF. Written as DNA, the CDR3 is TGTGCCAGCAGTGAAGGGACACACCCCAACTACGAGCAGTACTTC.